The present T cell receptor (beta chain) was sequenced within a study of beta chain features in type 1 diabetes. Germline V gene lookup returns CDR1 LGHNA and CDR2 YNFKEQ. V was trimmed by 0 bases and J by 1 base, leaving 11 bases between them. The CDR3 is 16 amino acids. This clone was picked up a small number of times. Expressed TCRB transcripts were sequenced because the isolated RNA had all been reverse transcribed beforehand. Produced via immunoSEQ multiplex PCR; TCRdb's table is partial and in-frame only. The sample holds about 320,000 clones, roughly 15% seen once. This sequence originates from a man aged 25-45 years in good health. The sample taken for sequencing was central memory CD4+ T cells from blood. The chain has TRBV4-2 and TRBJ2-3; D possibly corresponds to TRBD2 (6 bases). The CDR3 sequence is CASSQEGGQRTDTQYF. The CDR3 DNA reads TGTGCCAGCAGCCAAGAAGGAGGGCAGCGCACAGATACGCAGTATTTT.